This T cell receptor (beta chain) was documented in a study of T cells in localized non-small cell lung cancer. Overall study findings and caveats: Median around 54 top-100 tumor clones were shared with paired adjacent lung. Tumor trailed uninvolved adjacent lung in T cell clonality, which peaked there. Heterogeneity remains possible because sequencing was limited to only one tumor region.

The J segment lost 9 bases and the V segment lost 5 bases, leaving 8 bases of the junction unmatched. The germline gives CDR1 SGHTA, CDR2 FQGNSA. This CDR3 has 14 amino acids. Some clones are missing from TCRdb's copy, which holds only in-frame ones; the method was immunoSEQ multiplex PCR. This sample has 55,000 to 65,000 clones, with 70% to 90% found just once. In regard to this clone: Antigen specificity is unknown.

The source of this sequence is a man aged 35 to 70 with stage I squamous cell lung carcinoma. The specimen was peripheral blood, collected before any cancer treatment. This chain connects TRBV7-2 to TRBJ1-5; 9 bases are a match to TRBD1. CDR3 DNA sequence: TGTGCCAGCAGCGCGGACAGGGGAAAAAGGCCCCAGCATTTT. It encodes CASSADRGKRPQHF.